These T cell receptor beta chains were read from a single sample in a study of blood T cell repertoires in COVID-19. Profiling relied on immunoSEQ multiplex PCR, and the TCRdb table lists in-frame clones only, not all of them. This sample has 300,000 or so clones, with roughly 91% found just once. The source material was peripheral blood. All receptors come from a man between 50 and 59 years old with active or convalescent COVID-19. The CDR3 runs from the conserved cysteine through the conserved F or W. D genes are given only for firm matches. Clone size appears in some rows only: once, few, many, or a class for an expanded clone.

CDR3 DNA: TGTGCCAGCAGCTTGTCGAGGGCACCGCCCTATGGCTACACCTTC
CDR3 protein: CASSLSRAPPYGYTF
clone size: .
J gene: TRBJ1-2
V gene: TRBV5-4
D gene: .

CDR3 DNA: TGCGCCAGCAGCTTGCGAGCGGGGCAAGAGACCCAGTACTTC
CDR3 protein: CASSLRAGQETQYF
clone size: .
J gene: TRBJ2-5
V gene: TRBV5-1
D gene: TRBD2

CDR3 DNA: TGTGCCAGCAGCCCCGGACAGATTAATTCACCCCTCCACTTT
CDR3 protein: CASSPGQINSPLHF
clone size: .
J gene: TRBJ1-6
V gene: TRBV3-1/TRBV3-2
D gene: .

CDR3 DNA: TGTGCCAGCAGCACTTGGACGGGGACAGATACGCAGTATTTT
CDR3 protein: CASSTWTGTDTQYF
clone size: .
J gene: TRBJ2-3
V gene: TRBV5-4
D gene: .

CDR3 DNA: TGCAGCGCTCGCATAGCGGGGCTGAACACTGAAGCTTTCTTT
CDR3 protein: CSARIAGLNTEAFF
clone size: .
J gene: TRBJ1-1
V gene: TRBV29-1
D gene: .

CDR3 DNA: TGTGCCCTACAGCGGGTTAGCACTGAAGCTTTCTTT
CDR3 protein: CALQRVSTEAFF
clone size: .
J gene: TRBJ1-1
V gene: TRBV2
D gene: .

CDR3 DNA: TGCGCCAGCAGGAGGGGGACAGGGAGCTCCTACAATGAGCAGTTCTTC
CDR3 protein: CASRRGTGSSYNEQFF
clone size: .
J gene: TRBJ2-1
V gene: TRBV10-2
D gene: TRBD1

CDR3 DNA: TGCGCCAGCAGCTCGGGGGTCAGGGGGCAATTGGAAAAACTGTTTTTT
CDR3 protein: CASSSGVRGQLEKLFF
clone size: .
J gene: TRBJ1-4
V gene: TRBV5-1
D gene: TRBD1

CDR3 DNA: TGTGCCAGTAGTATAGCCCTAGCTCAAGAGACCCAGTACTTC
CDR3 protein: CASSIALAQETQYF
clone size: once
J gene: TRBJ2-5
V gene: TRBV19
D gene: .

CDR3 DNA: TGTGCCAGCAGTAAGGGGACAGGACTTGAAGCTTTCTTT
CDR3 protein: CASSKGTGLEAFF
clone size: .
J gene: TRBJ1-1
V gene: TRBV12-3/TRBV12-4
D gene: TRBD1

CDR3 DNA: TGCGCCAGCAGTTTGCTGGGACAGGGGTTGAACACTGAAGCTTTCTTT
CDR3 protein: CASSLLGQGLNTEAFF
clone size: .
J gene: TRBJ1-1
V gene: TRBV5-1
D gene: TRBD1

CDR3 DNA: TGTGCCAGCAGCTCCCCGTTAGGGGTGATGTTTTTT
CDR3 protein: CASSSPLGVMFF
clone size: .
J gene: TRBJ2-2
V gene: TRBV7-3
D gene: .

CDR3 DNA: TGTGCCAGCAGCCCCGAACGGGTCTACACCTTC
CDR3 protein: CASSPERVYTF
clone size: .
J gene: TRBJ1-2
V gene: TRBV6-5
D gene: .

CDR3 DNA: TGTGCCAGTACCCCAGCGGGCGGGAGGTTCTACGAGCAGTACTTC
CDR3 protein: CASTPAGGRFYEQYF
clone size: .
J gene: TRBJ2-7
V gene: TRBV19
D gene: TRBD2

CDR3 DNA: TGTGCCAGCAGTCCGGTCGAAGATACGCAGTATTTT
CDR3 protein: CASSPVEDTQYF
clone size: .
J gene: TRBJ2-3
V gene: TRBV7-9
D gene: .